A single T cell receptor (beta chain) is shown here with its context. Germline CDR1 and CDR2: SEHNR and FQNEAQ (reference sequence). The CDR3 is made up of 15 amino acids. After removal of 5 bases from V and 3 bases from J, the junction contained 9 bases not matched to a gene. The sample comes from a study of blood T cell repertoires in COVID-19. Study-level background: COVID-19 samples collected from the United States, Italy and Spain covered acute and convalescent phases. Sources were T cells, B-cell-depleted T cells, or PBMCs; the material itself was cDNA or gDNA.

Original processing methods: Reference gene primers were amplified, and this amplification served to estimate nucleated cell counts. Only in-frame clones appear in the TCRdb table, and some are missing; sequencing was by immunoSEQ multiplex PCR. Clonal size and the V and J genes are those of that table, whereas D and trimming came from the DNA. The sample comprises under 130,000 clones, 65% to 80% of which are singletons, and 20% to 25% rests with the top ten. The source of this sequence is an older man with active or convalescent COVID-19. The sample was peripheral blood. The V call is TRBV7-9, the J call TRBJ2-5; 7 nucleotides align to TRBD1. CDR3 nucleotide sequence: TGTGCCAGCAGCGTGATGGGGACAGCGGAAGAGACCCAGTACTTC. It yields the protein CASSVMGTAEETQYF. The whole variable domain, remainder taken from reference TRBV7-9 and TRBJ2-5, is DTGVSQNPRHKITKRGQNVTFRCDPISEHNRLYWYRQTLGQGPEFLTYFQNEAQLEKSRLLSDRFSAERPKGSFSTLEIQRTEQGDSAMYLCASSVMGTAEETQYFGPGTRLLVL.